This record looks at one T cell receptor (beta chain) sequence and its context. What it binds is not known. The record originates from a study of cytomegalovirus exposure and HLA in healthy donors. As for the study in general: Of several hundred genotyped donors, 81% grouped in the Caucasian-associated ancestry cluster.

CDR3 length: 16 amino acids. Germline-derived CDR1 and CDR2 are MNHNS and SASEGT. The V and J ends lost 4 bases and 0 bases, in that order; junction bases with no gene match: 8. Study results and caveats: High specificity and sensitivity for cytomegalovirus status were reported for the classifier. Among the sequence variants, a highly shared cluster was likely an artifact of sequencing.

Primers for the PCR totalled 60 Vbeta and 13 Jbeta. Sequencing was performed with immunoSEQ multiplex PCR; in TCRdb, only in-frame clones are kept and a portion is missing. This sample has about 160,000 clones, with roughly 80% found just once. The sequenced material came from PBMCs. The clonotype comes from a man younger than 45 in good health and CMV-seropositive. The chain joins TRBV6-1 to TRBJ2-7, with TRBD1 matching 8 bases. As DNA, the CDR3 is TGTGCCAGCAGTGCTTACCCGGGACAGGACTCCTACGAGCAGTACTTC. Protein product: CASSAYPGQDSYEQYF.